The present TCR beta chain was sequenced within a study of blood T cells in healthy people across ages. Each individual donor underwent a draw of 8 to 10 milliliters of peripheral blood. The use of a sample-barcoded 5' primer and a J-beta primer mix characterized a second PCR of roughly 6 to 11 cycles. Via MiXCR, TCRdb re-called the 5' RACE reads, giving one row per CDR3 protein. The sample holds more than 600,000 distinct CDR3 sequences, around 25% seen once. The sample was also linked to a second study, of T cells of mothers and their children. As reported in that work: A handful of children, together with their three healthy Caucasian mothers, made up the donors. Related mother-child pairs shared slightly more overlap than unrelated pairs, but the difference was non-significant.

Sample: blood. The source is a boy aged 5-17 years in good health.

The CDR3 DNA reads TGTGCCAGGAAGGGGGATGGCTACACCTTC. This sequence encodes CARKGDGYTF. The chain has TRBV6-2 or TRBV6-3 and TRBJ1-2, with D tentatively TRBD1 (6 bases). CDR3 length: 10 residues. Between the trimmed V and J ends, which lost 9 bases and 6 bases, there was a span of 8 bases. CDR1 MNHEY and CDR2 SVGEGT come from the germline V gene.